This T cell receptor beta chain stems from a study of blood T cell repertoires in COVID-19 (TCRdb year 2020). Some background on the complete study: Samples covering the acute and convalescent phases of COVID-19 were provided by collaborators in the United States, Italy and Spain. Samples came from the ongoing ImmuneRACE study (first 160 participants) plus 1,254 subjects from 6 global collaborators. Where HLA class I and class II types were available, the types were taken from metadata supplied by the sample provider, not from assay-based typing. The repertoires were released in a freely available public database intended as a resource for research on the immune response to SARS-CoV-2. Deeply sampled blood TCRbeta repertoires from subjects exposed to, actively infected with, or recovered from COVID-19 were included in the dataset. Nearly every sample came with metadata listing a de-identified subject ID, COVID-19 status, age in years and sex. The material from the prospective study consisted of cDNA or gDNA derived from T cells, B-cell-depleted T cells, or PBMCs. Paper-wide results and their limitations: How much clinical and demographic metadata was included differed by source and by participant, and the metadata was provided uncurated.

One collaborating source in Seattle enrolled patients during active infection and followed them longitudinally through the course of disease. Each collaborating institution followed its own protocols to collect whole blood in K2EDTA tubes. For TCRbeta analysis, collaborators shipped samples as frozen whole blood, isolated PBMCs, or DNA extracted from either of those sample types. The immunoSEQ Assay, a bias-controlled multiplex PCR, was used to amplify TCRbeta CDR3 regions from genomic DNA. In the authors' own workflow: The number of nucleated cells in each sample was estimated from the amplification of reference gene primers within the assay. To quantify the absolute abundance of each unique TCRbeta CDR3 rearrangement, sequence reads were collapsed and filtered. Productive Simpson clonality was computed per sample as the square root of Simpson's diversity index over productive rearrangements. TCRdb holds this immuneACCESS table with in-frame rearrangements only. Some clones are missing; in checked studies, unresolved V genes explain under half, and the rest has no known cause. V and J calls plus clone size are reproduced from that table; the DNA served to infer D and trimming. Across this sample there are around 190,000 clones, with 75% to 85% seen only once. 5.5% to 7% of the sample is taken by the ten largest.

Spanning cysteine to phenylalanine, the CDR3 consists of 13 amino acids. Just the 39-base CDR3 DNA is kept, in frame starting at base 1. CDR1 KGHDR and CDR2 SFDVKD were looked up in the germline V gene. Deletion took 5 bases off V and 1 base off J, with a span of 7 bases between the germline ends. Concerning this clone itself: Its antigen remains unidentified. The sample holds no much larger clone one base away, and base qualities are not on file.

This chain joins TRBV24-1 to TRBJ1-2; the D segment cannot be called with confidence. Material for sequencing was peripheral blood. This receptor was identified in a woman in her forties with COVID-19, enrolled during active disease. CDR3 reads: CATSGHLNYGYTF. At the DNA level, the sequence is TGTGCCACCAGTGGACACCTTAACTATGGCTACACCTTC.